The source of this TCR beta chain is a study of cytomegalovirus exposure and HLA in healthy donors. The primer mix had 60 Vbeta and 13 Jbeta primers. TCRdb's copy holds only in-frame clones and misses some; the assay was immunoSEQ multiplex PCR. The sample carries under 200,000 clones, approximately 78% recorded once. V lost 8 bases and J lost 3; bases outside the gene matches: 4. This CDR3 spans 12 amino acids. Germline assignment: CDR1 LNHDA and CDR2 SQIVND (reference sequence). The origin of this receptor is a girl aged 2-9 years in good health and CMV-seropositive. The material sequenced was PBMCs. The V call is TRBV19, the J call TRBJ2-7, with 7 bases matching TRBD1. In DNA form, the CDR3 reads TGTGCCAGTGAAGGGGACAGCTACGAGCAGTACTTC. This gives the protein CASEGDSYEQYF.